What follows are 32 T cell receptor beta chains derived from one specimen sequenced in a study of cytomegalovirus exposure and HLA in healthy donors. The PCR made use of 60 Vbeta and 13 Jbeta primers. Profiled with immunoSEQ multiplex PCR; TCRdb holds only in-frame clones, not every one. The sample holds some 130,000 clones, 65% to 80% seen once. The sequencing sample was made of PBMCs. These receptors were obtained from a man aged 40-49 years in good health and CMV-seropositive.

The chain couples TRBV27 to TRBJ1-1; the D is unclear. Germline V CDR1 and CDR2: MNHEY, SMNVEV (reference sequence). Trimming left V 4 bases short and J 5 bases short, with 17 bases between. CDR3 size: 15 residues. CDR3 nucleotides: TGTGCCAGCAGTTGGAGGGTCCCCCGGCGGACTGAAGCTTTCTTT. Translated, it gives CASSWRVPRRTEAFF.

This clone showed up just a few times. V is TRBV5-1 and J is TRBJ2-2; TRBD2 matches at 7 bases. V shed 6 bases and J 0 bases; nucleotides not matched to a gene: 5. The germline V gene has CDR1 SGHRS and CDR2 YFSETQ. This CDR3 is 15 amino acids long. The CDR3 region has the DNA TGCGCCAGCACCTGGGGGGGTTCGAACACCGGGGAGCTGTTTTTT. Translation gives CASTWGGSNTGELFF. The variable domain in full, with the rest retrieved from reference TRBV5-1 and TRBJ2-2, is KAGVTQTPRYLIKTRGQQVTLSCSPISGHRSVSWYQQTPGQGLQFLFEYFSETQRNKGNFPGRFSGRQFSNSRSEMNVSTLELGDSALYLCASTWGGSNTGELFFGEGSRLTVL.

This clone was counted a single time. J is TRBJ1-1 and V is TRBV5-1, with 10 bases identical to TRBD1. J gave up 0 bases and V 0 bases, and 2 bases lay outside the gene matches. CDR1 is SGHRS, CDR2 YFSETQ, per germline. The CDR3 loop spans 16 amino acids. DNA for the CDR3: TGCGCCAGCAGCTTGGGGACAGGGGGGCTGAACACTGAAGCTTTCTTT. It yields the protein CASSLGTGGLNTEAFF.

This sequence joins TRBV5-1 and TRBJ1-3, with D possibly matching TRBD1 (5 bases). The V gene lost 0 bases and the J gene lost 2 bases, with 12 bases spanning the gap. The CDR3 totals 16 residues. Per the germline V gene, CDR1 is SGHRS and CDR2 is YFSETQ. DNA for the CDR3: TGCGCCAGCAGCTTGGATGCGCCAGGGACTGGAAACACCATATATTTT. It yields the protein CASSLDAPGTGNTIYF.

The chain links TRBV6-6 to TRBJ2-7; a possible D gene is TRBD2 (6 bases). Per the germline V gene, CDR1 is MNHNY and CDR2 is SVGAGI (reference sequence). The CDR3 contains 16 residues. Trimming pared 6 bases from V and 0 bases from J, leaving 18 bases between. The CDR3 DNA is TGTGCCAGCAGGGGCAGATCGGGACTTCTCTCCTACGAGCAGTACTTC. This gives the protein CASRGRSGLLSYEQYF.

This clone was recorded a few times. CDR3 in amino acids: CASSIRTGSSYNEQFF. DNA of the CDR3: TGTGCCAGTAGTATCAGGACGGGAAGCTCCTACAATGAGCAGTTCTTC. The J gene is TRBJ2-1, the V gene TRBV19; tentatively, D is TRBD2 (5 bases). This CDR3 is built from 16 residues. The germline V and J ends were trimmed by 3 bases and 0 bases, with 12 bases remaining between them. Germline CDR1 LNHDA, CDR2 SQIVND (reference sequence).

The V call is TRBV28, the J call TRBJ2-7; a possible D gene is TRBD2 (6 bases). The V gene lost 8 bases and the J gene lost 2 bases, with 16 bases spanning the gap. The CDR3 runs to 14 residues. Germline V gives CDR1 MDHEN, CDR2 SYDVKM. The DNA for the CDR3 is TGTGCCAGCGTGGGACGGGGGTCTACCTACGAGCAGTACTTC. The encoded protein is CASVGRGSTYEQYF.

This chain joins TRBV7-3 and TRBJ2-7; 8 bases are a match to TRBD2. CDR1 and CDR2 (germline): SGHTA, FQGTGA. This CDR3 comprises 15 residues. V was clipped by 5 bases and J by 4 bases; unmatched bases: 10. The CDR3 sequence is CASSPDGSGAYEQYF. Here the CDR3 DNA reads TGTGCCAGCAGCCCAGATGGTAGCGGGGCGTACGAGCAGTACTTC.

V and J are TRBV9 and TRBJ1-6, with D possibly being TRBD1 (5 bases). The CDR3 is 15 residues long. V dropped 4 bases and J dropped 5 bases, with 13 bases sitting between them. Germline values: CDR1 SGDLS, CDR2 YYNGEE. For the CDR3, the DNA is TGTGCCAGCAGCCCGCACGGGGGTCATAATTCACCCCTCCACTTT. Protein: CASSPHGGHNSPLHF.

This chain uses TRBV20-1 with TRBJ2-5, with D unclear. CDR3 size: 10 residues. Trimming stripped 3 bases from V and 5 bases from J, with 4 bases between. Germline V gene sequence: CDR1 DFQATT, CDR2 SNEGSKA (reference sequence). CDR3 protein: CSASGETQYF. CDR3 DNA sequence: TGCAGTGCTAGCGGGGAGACCCAGTACTTC.

The gene calls are TRBV19 and TRBJ1-4; no reliable D call. The ends were cut back, 3 bases at V and 7 bases at J, with 6 bases in the middle. CDR1 and CDR2 (germline): LNHDA, SQIVND (reference sequence). The CDR3 has 12 amino acids. The CDR3 sequence: CASSIRGEKLFF. The DNA for the CDR3 is TGTGCCAGTAGTATTCGGGGTGAAAAACTGTTTTTT.

The gene calls are TRBV5-1 and TRBJ2-7, with 8 bases aligning to TRBD2. CDR1 and CDR2 (germline): SGHRS, YFSETQ. The CDR3 is 18 residues long. The ends lost 0 bases at V and 1 base at J; junction bases unmatched: 12. CDR3 sequence: CASSLARLAGLSSYEQYF. The CDR3 coding sequence is TGCGCCAGCAGCTTGGCCCGGCTAGCGGGCCTCTCATCCTACGAGCAGTACTTC.

Comment on this clone: Germline and junction disagree at one end, which may indicate a read error. The V and J genes are TRBV19 and TRBJ2-1, with TRBD2 as a possible D gene (5 bases). CDR3 length: 11 amino acids. Germline CDR1 and CDR2: LNHDA and SQIVND (reference sequence). The CDR3: CASSTRAAVIF. CDR3 coding DNA: TGTGCCAGTAGTACTAGAGCGGCGGTGATCTTC.

J is TRBJ1-1 and V is TRBV7-9; D gene unclear. The CDR3 has 15 residues. V lost 1 base, J lost 1 base, and 10 bases lay in between. Germline V gene sequence: CDR1 SEHNR, CDR2 FQNEAQ (reference sequence). In nucleotides, the CDR3 is TGTGCCAGCAGCTTAGGGGTACAGAAGAACACTGAAGCTTTCTTT. It is translated as CASSLGVQKNTEAFF.

This chain joins TRBV29-1 and TRBJ2-5; D unresolved. V lost 7 bases and J 2 bases, leaving 8 bases between the germline ends. CDR1 and CDR2 from the germline V gene are SQVTM and ANQGSEA. This CDR3 region has 11 residues. The CDR3 sequence is CSGGHQETQYF. The CDR3 nucleotides are TGCAGCGGCGGCCATCAAGAGACCCAGTACTTC.

This rearrangement joins TRBV29-1 to TRBJ2-7; possibly TRBD1 for D (6 bases). Germline V CDR1 and CDR2: SQVTM, ANQGSEA. V lost 4 bases and J lost 9, with 22 bases in between. The CDR3 is 14 amino acids. DNA for the CDR3: TGCAGCGTTGCGAAAGACAGGAATCAATTTGGGCAGTACTTC. This encodes CSVAKDRNQFGQYF.

The chain uses TRBV27 and TRBJ1-4; perhaps TRBD1 as D (5 bases). The CDR3 is 14 residues long. Looked up from germline, CDR1 is MNHEY and CDR2 is SMNVEV (reference sequence). Trimming shortened V by 3 bases and J by 1 base, and 6 bases separated the two germline ends. The CDR3 sequence: CASSLGGTNEKLFF. The CDR3, as DNA: TGTGCCAGCAGTTTGGGGGGAACTAATGAAAAACTGTTTTTT.

This chain connects TRBV15 to TRBJ1-5, with D possibly being TRBD1 (5 bases). The ends were cut back, 5 bases at V and 6 bases at J, with 14 bases in the middle. Germline V lookup: CDR1 LNHNV, CDR2 YYDKDF (reference sequence). The CDR3 contains 14 residues. For the CDR3, the DNA is TGTGCCACCAGCTCCCAGGGTTTGGTTCAGCCCCAGCATTTT. This codes for CATSSQGLVQPQHF. The whole variable domain, remainder taken from reference TRBV15 and TRBJ1-5, is DAMVIQNPRYQVTQFGKPVTLSCSQTLNHNVMYWYQQKSSQAPKLLFHYYDKDFNNEADTPDNFQSRRPNTSFCFLDIRSPGLGDTAMYLCATSSQGLVQPQHFGDGTRLSIL.

Regarding this clone: Additional DNA sequences in this sample encode the identical CDR3. The chain uses TRBV6-1 and TRBJ2-2; TRBD2 matches 7 bases. The length of the CDR3 is 15 residues. The junction had 15 bases not matched to a gene; V was cut back by 10 bases and J by 7 bases. The germline V gene encodes CDR1 MNHNS and CDR2 SASEGT. The CDR3 sequence: CATRRLAGVFGELFF. DNA for the CDR3: TGTGCCACCCGGCGGTTGGCGGGAGTTTTCGGGGAGCTGTTTTTT.

This chain joins TRBV6-5 and TRBJ2-7; D might be TRBD2 (5 bases). The CDR3 spans 15 residues. Trimming removed 2 bases from V and 0 bases from J, with 11 bases in between. The V gene's germline CDR1 is MNHEY and CDR2 SVGAGI. In nucleotides, the CDR3 is TGTGCCAGCAGTTACGGGAGACGGGGCTCCTACGAGCAGTACTTC. Its translation is CASSYGRRGSYEQYF.

CDR3 sequence: CASSLGLTGEKLFF. The CDR3 DNA reads as TGCGCCAGCAGCTTGGGACTTACAGGGGAAAAACTGTTTTTT. The rearrangement joins TRBV5-1 to TRBJ1-4, with D possibly TRBD1 on 6 matching bases. The CDR3 is made up of 14 amino acids. V lost 0 bases and J lost 8, with 11 bases in between. Germline CDR1 SGHRS, CDR2 YFSETQ.

The chain links TRBV6-5 to TRBJ1-2; 8 bases line up with TRBD1. Unmatched junction bases numbered 8, after V lost 6 bases and J lost 5 bases. The CDR3 totals 14 residues. Germline V lookup: CDR1 MNHEY, CDR2 SVGAGI. The CDR3 region has the DNA TGTGCCAGCAGCCCCGGGACAGGAGGGTATGGCTACACCTTC. Its translation is CASSPGTGGYGYTF.

J is TRBJ1-1 and V is TRBV5-6, with D possibly TRBD1 on 5 matching bases. The germline V gene encodes CDR1 SGHDT and CDR2 YYEEEE. V dropped 0 bases and J dropped 1 base, with 10 bases sitting between them. There are 15 residues in the CDR3. The CDR3, as DNA: TGTGCCAGCAGCTTGGCAGGGACTCCGAACACTGAAGCTTTCTTT. Translated: CASSLAGTPNTEAFF.

V is TRBV18 and J is TRBJ1-1, with D uncertain. Trimming shortened V by 2 bases and J by 3 bases, and 7 bases separated the two germline ends. Germline-derived CDR1 and CDR2 are KGHSH and LQKENI. CDR3 size: 13 residues. As DNA, the CDR3 is TGTGCCAGCTCACCAACTCCATACACTGAAGCTTTCTTT. It specifies CASSPTPYTEAFF.

This clone occurred a few times. The chain recombines TRBV5-1 with TRBJ1-6, with a possible D match to TRBD1 (5 bases). The germline V gene has CDR1 SGHRS and CDR2 YFSETQ. V was cut by 1 base and J by 7 bases, with 18 bases left in between. The length of the CDR3 is 17 residues. The CDR3: CASSLKTRQGLNSPLHF. DNA for the CDR3: TGCGCCAGCAGCTTGAAGACCAGGCAGGGTCTGAATTCACCCCTCCACTTT.

V gene TRBV11-3 combines with J gene TRBJ2-5; the D is unclear. The end of the DNA aligns better with TRBJ2-7, so the J call may be wrong. Germline V gives CDR1 SGHNT, CDR2 YENEEA. The CDR3 covers 14 residues. CDR3 in DNA: TGTGCCAGCAGCCCCCGCCGCGGCTCCTACGAGCAGTACTTC. This encodes CASSPRRGSYEQYF.

V is TRBV5-6 and J is TRBJ1-2; TRBD1 agrees at 8 bases. Per germline, CDR1 SGHDT and CDR2 YYEEEE. With 2 bases clipped from V and 1 base from J, the junction kept 4 bases outside the gene matches. The CDR3 runs 15 residues. The CDR3, as DNA: TGTGCCAGCAGCTTTCGACAGGGGATTAACTATGGCTACACCTTC. It yields the protein CASSFRQGINYGYTF.

This clone was seen only once. This chain's CDR3 is CASSFYGGEQYF. CDR3 nucleotides: TGTGCCAGCAGCTTTTACGGGGGCGAGCAGTACTTC. The V call is TRBV11-2, the J call TRBJ2-7; weak D call: TRBD2 (6 bases). The germline V gene encodes CDR1 SGHAT and CDR2 FQNNGV. V lost 3 bases to trimming and J lost 6 bases, with 9 bases between them. The CDR3 runs to 12 residues.

This clone was seen once. CDR3 residues: CASSVGLGSTGELFF. The DNA of the CDR3 is TGTGCCAGCAGCGTAGGTTTAGGGAGCACCGGGGAGCTGTTTTTT. The J gene is TRBJ2-2, the V gene TRBV9; tentative D call: TRBD2 (5 bases). The germline V gene encodes CDR1 SGDLS and CDR2 YYNGEE. Trimming stripped 0 bases from V and 4 bases from J, with 10 bases between. The CDR3 runs to 15 residues.

The chain employs TRBV6-6 and TRBJ2-1; tentative D call: TRBD2 (5 bases). The CDR3 contains 13 residues. Trimming cost V 2 bases and J 8 bases, with 10 bases left between them. The germline gives CDR1 MNHNY, CDR2 SVGAGI (reference sequence). CDR3 region: CASSYTGVDEQFF. Here the CDR3 DNA reads TGTGCCAGCAGTTACACCGGGGTCGATGAGCAGTTCTTC.

The rearrangement uses TRBV7-9 and TRBJ1-2, with 10 nucleotides matching TRBD1. Germline V gene lookup returns CDR1 SEHNR and CDR2 FQNEAQ (reference sequence). Trimming took 4 bases from V and 4 from J; bases not matched to a gene: 6. This CDR3 has 15 amino acids. DNA of the CDR3: TGTGCCAGCAGCTCAGGGACAGGGGATACCTATGGCTACACCTTC. Protein sequence: CASSSGTGDTYGYTF.

CDR3 coding DNA: TGTGCCAGCAACCCGACAGGGTACAATGAGCAGTTCTTC. Protein product: CASNPTGYNEQFF. The V call is TRBV6-6, the J call TRBJ2-1; TRBD1 matches 7 bases. The CDR3 contains 13 residues. The V gene's germline CDR1 is MNHNY and CDR2 SVGAGI (reference sequence). V dropped 7 bases and J dropped 4; count of bases not matched to a gene: 4.